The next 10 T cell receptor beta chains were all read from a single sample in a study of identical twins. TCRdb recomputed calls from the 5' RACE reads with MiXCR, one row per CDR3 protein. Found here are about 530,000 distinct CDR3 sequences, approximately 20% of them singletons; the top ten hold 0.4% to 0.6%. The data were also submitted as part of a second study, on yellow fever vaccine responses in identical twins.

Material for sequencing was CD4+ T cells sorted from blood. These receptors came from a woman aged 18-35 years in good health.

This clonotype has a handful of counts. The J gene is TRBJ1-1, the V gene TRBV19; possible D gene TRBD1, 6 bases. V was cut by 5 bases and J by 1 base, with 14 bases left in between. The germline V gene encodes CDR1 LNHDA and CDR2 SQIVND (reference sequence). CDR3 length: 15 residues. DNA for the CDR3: TGTGCCAGTAGTTCATGGGGGGGCTGGAACACTGAAGCTTTCTTT. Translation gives CASSSWGGWNTEAFF.

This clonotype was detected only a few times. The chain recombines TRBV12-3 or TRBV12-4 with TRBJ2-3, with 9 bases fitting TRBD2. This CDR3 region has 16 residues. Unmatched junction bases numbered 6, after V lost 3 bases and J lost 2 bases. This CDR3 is CASSLYTSGPTDTQYF. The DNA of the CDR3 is TGTGCCAGCAGTTTGTACACTAGCGGGCCCACAGATACGCAGTATTTT.

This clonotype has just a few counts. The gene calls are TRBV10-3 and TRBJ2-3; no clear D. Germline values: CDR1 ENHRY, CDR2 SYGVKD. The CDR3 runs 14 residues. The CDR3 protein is CASGLSTSTDTQYF. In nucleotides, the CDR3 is TGTGCTTCCGGGCTCTCTACTAGCACAGATACGCAGTATTTT.

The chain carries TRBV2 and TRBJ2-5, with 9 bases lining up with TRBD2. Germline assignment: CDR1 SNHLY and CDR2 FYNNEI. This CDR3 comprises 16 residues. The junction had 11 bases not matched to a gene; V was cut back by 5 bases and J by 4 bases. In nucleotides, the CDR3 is TGTGCCAGCAGTCAAAACTTAGCGGGAGTTGCAGAGACCCAGTACTTC. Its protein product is CASSQNLAGVAETQYF.

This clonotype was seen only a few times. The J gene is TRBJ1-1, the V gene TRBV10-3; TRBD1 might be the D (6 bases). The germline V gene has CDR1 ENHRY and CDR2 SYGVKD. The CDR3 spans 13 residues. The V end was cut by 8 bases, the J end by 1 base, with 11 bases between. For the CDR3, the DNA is TGTGCCATCGGGGGGCCGACGAACACTGAAGCTTTCTTT. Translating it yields CAIGGPTNTEAFF.

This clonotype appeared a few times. The CDR3 here is CASLSGLGNTEAFF. The CDR3 nucleotides read TGCGCCAGCTTATCAGGGTTAGGGAACACTGAAGCTTTCTTT. The chain has TRBV5-1 and TRBJ1-1, with D possibly being TRBD1 (5 bases). With 7 bases removed from V and 1 base from J, the gap between germline ends came to 14 bases. CDR1 SGHRS and CDR2 YFSETQ come from the germline V gene. CDR3 length equals 14 residues.

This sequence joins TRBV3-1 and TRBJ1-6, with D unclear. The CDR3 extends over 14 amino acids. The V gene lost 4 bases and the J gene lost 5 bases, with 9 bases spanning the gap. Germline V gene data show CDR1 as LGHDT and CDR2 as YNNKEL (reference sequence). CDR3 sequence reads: CASSLAGDNSPLHF. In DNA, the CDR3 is TGTGCCAGCAGCCTTGCGGGAGATAATTCACCCCTCCACTTT.

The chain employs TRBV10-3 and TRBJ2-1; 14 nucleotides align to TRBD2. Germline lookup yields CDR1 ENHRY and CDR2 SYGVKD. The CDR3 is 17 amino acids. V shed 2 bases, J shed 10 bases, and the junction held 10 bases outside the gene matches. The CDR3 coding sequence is TGTGCCATCAGTGAGCCGCGGGGGACTAGCGGGAGCTCGGAGCAGTTCTTC. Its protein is CAISEPRGTSGSSEQFF.

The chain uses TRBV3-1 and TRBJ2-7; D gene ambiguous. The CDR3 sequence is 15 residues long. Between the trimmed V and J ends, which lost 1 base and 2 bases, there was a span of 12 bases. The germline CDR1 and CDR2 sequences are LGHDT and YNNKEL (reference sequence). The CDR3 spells CASSQVSSTTYEQYF. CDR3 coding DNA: TGTGCCAGCAGCCAAGTGTCGTCCACAACCTACGAGCAGTACTTC.

The CDR3 region has the DNA TGCGCCAGCAGCTTAGGACGGACAAGCTATGGCTACACCTTC. Encoded protein: CASSLGRTSYGYTF. The chain combines TRBV5-1 with TRBJ1-2; a weak D match, TRBD1 (5 bases). The V gene lost 2 bases and the J gene lost 4 bases, with 12 bases spanning the gap. The CDR3 loop spans 14 amino acids. The germline V gene encodes CDR1 SGHRS and CDR2 YFSETQ.